This entry lists 14 T cell receptor beta chains sequenced from one sample in a study of shared clonotypes between healthy human individuals. The table came from immunoSEQ multiplex PCR; TCRdb's copy has only in-frame clones and leaves some out. This sample has 2 million to 2.5 million clones; 80% to 95% occur once, and the top ten carry 0.36%. Sequences were obtained from naive CD4+ T cells from PBMCs. Subset defined: CD45RA+ positively selected. The receptors originated from a man aged 18 to 35 in good health. Some clones in this sample may be carry-over from other donors' samples.

The genes are TRBV7-2 and TRBJ2-3; D perhaps matches TRBD1 (5 bases). The ends were cut back, 1 base at V and 3 bases at J, with 8 bases in the middle. CDR3 length equals 14 residues. Germline V CDR1 and CDR2: SGHTA, FQGNSA. CDR3 residues: CASSLDRSTDTQYF. The CDR3, as DNA: TGTGCCAGCAGCTTAGACAGGTCGACAGATACGCAGTATTTT.

About this clone: The same CDR3 arises from other DNA sequences in this sample as well. The chain carries TRBV28 and TRBJ1-5; tentatively, D is TRBD1 (5 bases). V gave up 4 bases and J gave up 4 bases, with 14 bases separating them. The length of the CDR3 is 15 residues. Germline lookup yields CDR1 MDHEN and CDR2 SYDVKM. The CDR3 nucleotides read TGTGCCAGCAGTTCCCGGGACGGATATAATCAGCCCCAGCATTTT. Translated, it gives CASSSRDGYNQPQHF.

This chain's CDR3 is CASGFSQETQYF. Written as DNA, the CDR3 is TGTGCAAGCGGATTCAGCCAAGAGACCCAGTACTTC. The J gene is TRBJ2-5, the V gene TRBV6-6; weak D call: TRBD2 (5 bases). CDR3 length: 12 residues. Germline CDR1 is MNHNY and CDR2 is SVGAGI (reference sequence).

The J gene is TRBJ1-1, the V gene TRBV6-6, with D unclear. Trimming removed 2 bases from V and 1 base from J, with 5 bases in between. The CDR3 spans 13 residues. CDR1 and CDR2 (germline): MNHNY, SVGAGI (reference sequence). The CDR3 spells CASSYVPNTEAFF. In DNA, the CDR3 is TGTGCCAGCAGTTACGTCCCGAACACTGAAGCTTTCTTT.

The chain employs TRBV29-1 and TRBJ2-3, with 14 bases identical to TRBD2. V gave up 4 bases and J gave up 1 base; unmatched junction bases: 16. CDR3 length equals 20 residues. Germline V lookup: CDR1 SQVTM, CDR2 ANQGSEA. The CDR3 is CSVASLMGTSGSTGTDTQYF. The CDR3 DNA follows: TGCAGCGTTGCGTCCTTAATGGGGACTAGCGGGAGTACAGGCACAGATACGCAGTATTTT.

The J gene is TRBJ1-3, the V gene TRBV7-6, with TRBD1 identical over 7 bases. Looked up from germline, CDR1 is SGHVS and CDR2 is FNYEAQ. CDR3 length: 16 residues. Trimming removed 5 bases from V and 0 bases from J; junction bases left unmatched: 7. CDR3 nucleotides: TGTGCCAGCAGCCACACCGGGACAGACTCTGGAAACACCATATATTTT. It codes for CASSHTGTDSGNTIYF.

This rearrangement joins TRBV27 to TRBJ2-7; D possibly matches TRBD1 or TRBD2 (5 bases each). V lost 8 bases to trimming and J lost 6 bases, with 23 bases between them. The CDR3 has 15 residues. Germline CDR1 and CDR2: MNHEY and SMNVEV (reference sequence). As DNA, the CDR3 is TGTGCCAGCCGTCGGGGTTTACGGGGCCCCTCCGAGCAGTACTTC. It encodes CASRRGLRGPSEQYF.

The chain has TRBV30 and TRBJ1-6, with no clear D. The V end lost 0 bases, the J end lost 13 bases, and 19 bases lay between the germline ends. This CDR3 is 15 amino acids long. Germline V gene lookup returns CDR1 GTSNPN and CDR2 SVGIG (reference sequence). The CDR3 bases are TGTGCCTGGAGTGTAAATCCCCCAGGCCAGGTGCCCCTCCACTTT. Amino acids: CAWSVNPPGQVPLHF.

This clone was seen only once. The rearrangement links TRBV10-3 to TRBJ2-2, with D perhaps TRBD1 (6 bases). The germline CDR1 and CDR2 sequences are ENHRY and SYGVKD. Trimming pared 7 bases from V and 8 bases from J, leaving 23 bases between. The CDR3 consists of 16 residues. The CDR3 region has the DNA TGTGCCATCACCGCCGGACAGAGTTTCGAAGTTGGGGAGCTGTTTTTT. It translates to CAITAGQSFEVGELFF.

The chain joins TRBV6-1 to TRBJ2-3, with D perhaps matching TRBD2 (6 bases). Germline V gives CDR1 MNHNS, CDR2 SASEGT. Trimming shortened V by 5 bases and J by 5 bases, and 11 bases separated the two germline ends. This CDR3 comprises 13 residues. In DNA, the CDR3 is TGTGCCAGCAGTAGGACGGGGGAAGATACGCAGTATTTT. Encoded protein: CASSRTGEDTQYF.

The V and J genes are TRBV28 and TRBJ2-6, with 8 bases fitting TRBD1. V lost 3 bases to trimming and J lost 0 bases; unmatched junction nucleotides: 4. Germline V gene data show CDR1 as MDHEN and CDR2 as SYDVKM. The CDR3 is 17 amino acids. CDR3 sequence reads: CASSLRTGRSGANVLTF. The CDR3 DNA sequence: TGTGCCAGCAGTTTGCGGACAGGGCGCTCTGGGGCCAACGTCCTGACTTTC.

This chain connects TRBV25-1 to TRBJ2-1; D uncertain. CDR3 length equals 15 residues. V was cut by 2 bases and J by 2 bases, with 10 bases left in between. Germline CDR1 MGHDK, CDR2 SYGVNS. The CDR3 DNA reads as TGTGCCAGCAGTGAAAGTAGTTGGCCCTACAATGAGCAGTTCTTC. Translated, it gives CASSESSWPYNEQFF.

This clone was recorded only once. The chain is built from TRBV28 and TRBJ2-7, with 8 bases that match TRBD2. CDR1 and CDR2 (germline): MDHEN, SYDVKM. J gave up 0 bases and V 6 bases, and 10 bases lay outside the gene matches. CDR3 length: 16 amino acids. In nucleotides, the CDR3 is TGTGCCAGCAGAACCCCTAGGGGGACTAGCTCCTACGAGCAGTACTTC. It yields the protein CASRTPRGTSSYEQYF.

The CDR3 is CSHSSPNEQFF. The CDR3 DNA sequence: TGCAGCCATTCTAGCCCCAATGAGCAGTTCTTC. V usage is TRBV20-1 and J usage is TRBJ2-1; weak D call: TRBD2 (5 bases). Germline lookup yields CDR1 DFQATT and CDR2 SNEGSKA (reference sequence). This CDR3 is 11 amino acids long.